Below are 27 T cell receptor beta chains sequenced from a single sample in a study of regulatory T cells in long-lasting Graves disease. Stated time point: persistent/refractory GD, antithyroid drugs over 5 years with positive TRAb. PBMC-derived RNA was used for the TCR library. Arm-PCR with iRepertoire HTBI primers amplified the CDR3 regions for these TCR beta libraries. TCRdb re-derived calls from the multiplex PCR reads in MiXCR, one entry per CDR3 protein. The table shows 350,000 to 450,000 distinct CDR3 sequences, with approximately 25% occurring only once. This specimen was peripheral blood mononuclear cells (PBMCs), taken when the disease was refractory, from a patient treated with antithyroid drugs. These receptors were taken from a woman between 40 and 50 years old with Graves disease.

The CDR3 DNA is TGTGCCAGCAGCCCCCGCGGGAGGGGCTCCTACAATGAGCAGTTCTTC. Encoded protein: CASSPRGRGSYNEQFF. This chain links TRBV7-9 with TRBJ2-1; 9 nucleotides agree with TRBD2. The CDR3 is made up of 16 amino acids. The junction had 5 bases not matched to a gene; V was cut back by 5 bases and J by 0 bases. Germline-derived CDR1 and CDR2 are SEHNR and FQNEAQ (reference sequence).

The rearrangement joins TRBV12-3 or TRBV12-4 to TRBJ1-3; D perhaps matches TRBD1 (5 bases). The ends were cut back, 4 bases at V and 0 bases at J, with 16 bases in the middle. The CDR3 has 17 residues. CDR3 loop: CASSSYRRIRSGNTIYF. DNA for the CDR3: TGTGCCAGCAGTTCGTACAGGAGAATCCGCTCTGGAAACACCATATATTTT.

The genes are TRBV6-1 and TRBJ2-7, with a weak D call TRBD2 (5 bases). The CDR3 extends over 13 amino acids. Germline V gene lookup returns CDR1 MNHNS and CDR2 SASEGT. Between the trimmed V and J ends, which lost 7 bases and 2 bases, there was a span of 12 bases. CDR3 DNA sequence: TGTGCCAGCAAAGCCGGGAACGCCTACGAGCAGTACTTC. Its translation is CASKAGNAYEQYF.

This clonotype occurred once. The DNA for the CDR3 is TGCAGTGCTAGAGACGGGAGGGACACCGGGGAGCTGTTTTTT. Protein: CSARDGRDTGELFF. The gene calls are TRBV20-1 and TRBJ2-2, with 8 bases identical to TRBD2. Germline V gene lookup returns CDR1 DFQATT and CDR2 SNEGSKA (reference sequence). CDR3 length: 14 amino acids. The J segment lost 3 bases and the V segment lost 0 bases, leaving 0 bases of the junction unmatched.

The table lists this clonotype with a few counts. The CDR3 sequence is CAAREGNQPQHF. In DNA, the CDR3 is TGTGCCGCCAGGGAGGGCAATCAGCCCCAGCATTTT. The chain couples TRBV19 to TRBJ1-5; TRBD1 is a possible D gene (5 bases). The CDR3 has 12 amino acids. Per germline, CDR1 LNHDA and CDR2 SQIVND (reference sequence). V gave up 11 bases and J gave up 2 bases, with 10 bases separating them. The complete variable domain, with remaining parts taken from reference TRBV19 and TRBJ1-5, reads DGGITQSPKYLFRKEGQNVTLSCEQNLNHDAMYWYRQDPGQGLRLIYYSQIVNDFQKGDIAEGYSVSREKKESFPLTVTSAQKNPTAFYLCAAREGNQPQHFGDGTRLSIL.

This chain connects TRBV7-3 to TRBJ1-1, with D unclear. The CDR3 is 18 amino acids. Germline CDR1 and CDR2: SGHTA and FQGTGA. The V end lost 5 bases, the J end lost 4 bases, and 26 bases lay between the germline ends. The CDR3 here is CASSQPTRYRLRATEAFF. CDR3 bases: TGTGCCAGCAGCCAACCCACCAGGTATAGGTTGCGTGCCACTGAAGCTTTCTTT.

The rearrangement joins TRBV6-1 to TRBJ1-1; possible D gene TRBD1, 6 bases. The CDR3 runs 15 residues. Germline V gives CDR1 MNHNS, CDR2 SASEGT. V was shortened by 7 bases and J by 3 bases, with 18 bases between the two germline ends. CDR3 DNA sequence: TGTGCCAGCATCCGGGCAACAGGGTACTACACTGAAGCTTTCTTT. As protein: CASIRATGYYTEAFF.

This clonotype was counted at least ten times. The chain uses TRBV28 and TRBJ1-2; a weak D match, TRBD1 (5 bases). The CDR3 loop spans 12 amino acids. V lost 6 bases, J lost 4 bases, and 9 bases lay in between. The germline CDR1 and CDR2 sequences are MDHEN and SYDVKM. For the CDR3, the DNA is TGTGCCAGCAGAGGGGTAGGCTATGGCTACACCTTC. Amino acid sequence: CASRGVGYGYTF.

The J gene is TRBJ1-6, the V gene TRBV5-1; no clear D. Germline V lookup: CDR1 SGHRS, CDR2 YFSETQ. This CDR3 region has 17 residues. The ends were cut back, 3 bases at V and 5 bases at J, with 18 bases in the middle. CDR3 coding DNA: TGCGCCAGCAGCTCAAGCGTGGACGGACTAAATAATTCACCCCTCCACTTT. It translates to CASSSSVDGLNNSPLHF.

This clonotype has only a few counts. This sequence joins TRBV12-3 or TRBV12-4 and TRBJ2-2, with a tentative D call TRBD1 (6 bases). With 6 bases removed from V and 4 bases from J, the gap between germline ends came to 21 bases. This CDR3 spans 17 amino acids. Written as DNA, the CDR3 is TGTGCCAGCAGAACTCGGCCCCGAGGGGGATCCACCGGGGAGCTGTTTTTT. This sequence encodes CASRTRPRGGSTGELFF.

V gene TRBV10-3 combines with J gene TRBJ1-1; tentatively, D is TRBD1 (5 bases). CDR3 size: 12 residues. Germline CDR1 and CDR2: ENHRY and SYGVKD. Trimming took off 0 bases at V and 9 bases at J, with 8 bases between the two ends. The CDR3 reads CAISESGGQAFF. Written as DNA, the CDR3 is TGTGCCATCAGTGAGTCGGGGGGACAAGCTTTCTTT.

The CDR3 DNA follows: TGTGCCAGCAGCACAAGACAGCGTACCCTCGACATTCAGTACTTC. This sequence encodes CASSTRQRTLDIQYF. This rearrangement joins TRBV11-2 to TRBJ2-4, with D perhaps matching TRBD1 (5 bases). This CDR3 has 15 residues. Germline-derived CDR1 and CDR2 are SGHAT and FQNNGV. V gave up 5 bases and J gave up 8 bases, with 19 bases separating them. Full variable domain (missing parts from reference TRBV11-2 and TRBJ2-4): EAGVAQSPRYKIIEKRQSVAFWCNPISGHATLYWYQQILGQGPKLLIQFQNNGVVDDSQLPKDRFSAERLKGVDSTLKIQPAKLEDSAVYLCASSTRQRTLDIQYFGAGTRLSVL.

This clonotype was seen ten or more times. V and J are TRBV20-1 and TRBJ2-5; perhaps TRBD1 as D (5 bases). Germline CDR1 DFQATT, CDR2 SNEGSKA (reference sequence). The CDR3 sequence is 14 residues long. Trimming left V 6 bases short and J 4 bases short, with 18 bases between. The CDR3 DNA is TGCAGTGCCCTGTCCCAGGGTAAGCGAGAGACCCAGTACTTC. It yields the protein CSALSQGKRETQYF.

There are a few counts of this clonotype. The chain couples TRBV4-1 to TRBJ2-2; possible D gene TRBD1, 6 bases. V was trimmed by 8 bases and J by 4 bases, leaving 14 bases between them. The length of the CDR3 is 14 residues. Germline V gene lookup returns CDR1 MGHRA and CDR2 YSYEKL. The CDR3 sequence: CASGVTGPTGELFF. DNA for the CDR3: TGCGCCAGCGGGGTGACAGGACCCACCGGGGAGCTGTTTTTT.

The chain joins TRBV20-1 to TRBJ2-1, with 15 bases that match TRBD2. V shed 6 bases and J 9 bases; nucleotides not matched to a gene: 21. Germline values: CDR1 DFQATT, CDR2 SNEGSKA (reference sequence). CDR3 length: 19 residues. CDR3 sequence (DNA): TGCAGTGCCTTGGGTATCGGACTAGCGGGAGGGCCCGGGATTTTTGAGCAGTTCTTC. Translated: CSALGIGLAGGPGIFEQFF.

This clonotype turned up a few times. The J gene is TRBJ1-1, the V gene TRBV27; no clear D. The CDR3 sequence is 13 residues long. V lost 7 bases, J lost 1 base, and 10 bases lay in between. From germline, CDR1 is MNHEY and CDR2 SMNVEV (reference sequence). CDR3 DNA sequence: TGTGCCAGCATTGGGAATACGAACACTGAAGCTTTCTTT. The encoded protein is CASIGNTNTEAFF.

J is TRBJ1-2 and V is TRBV4-1; D possibly corresponds to TRBD1 (5 bases). Germline assignment: CDR1 MGHRA and CDR2 YSYEKL. V lost 8 bases to trimming and J lost 2 bases, with 18 bases between them. CDR3 length: 15 amino acids. CDR3 sequence: CASQETRQRNYGYTF. The DNA for the CDR3 is TGCGCCAGCCAAGAGACGCGACAGAGGAACTATGGCTACACCTTC.

The rearrangement uses TRBV6-1 and TRBJ2-7; D is undetermined. Trimming pared 7 bases from V and 7 bases from J, leaving 17 bases between. Germline V gene sequence: CDR1 MNHNS, CDR2 SASEGT. The CDR3 contains 13 residues. The CDR3 sequence is CASTGGWSKEQYF. The CDR3 DNA is TGTGCCAGCACGGGTGGTTGGTCTAAAGAGCAGTACTTC.

This clonotype has a count of ten or more. The gene calls are TRBV27 and TRBJ1-3; D is undetermined. Germline lookup yields CDR1 MNHEY and CDR2 SMNVEV (reference sequence). Trimming took off 0 bases at V and 3 bases at J, with 3 bases between the two ends. CDR3 length: 13 amino acids. CDR3 protein: CASSLSGGNTIYF. CDR3 nucleotides: TGTGCCAGCAGTTTATCGGGTGGAAACACCATATATTTT.

This clonotype turned up a few times. The CDR3 is CSATLGGGMGDSPLHF. The CDR3 DNA reads TGCAGTGCTACCCTTGGAGGAGGCATGGGGGATTCACCCCTCCACTTT. The V gene is TRBV20-1, the J gene TRBJ1-6; D might be TRBD1 (5 bases). The V gene lost 4 bases and the J gene lost 8 bases, with 21 bases spanning the gap. The CDR3 has 16 residues. Germline assignment: CDR1 DFQATT and CDR2 SNEGSKA (reference sequence).

This clonotype occurred many times. The chain recombines TRBV10-3 with TRBJ2-7, with TRBD2 matching 7 bases. The CDR3 is made up of 14 amino acids. V was pared by 4 bases and J by 8 bases, with 11 bases of the junction left unmatched. Germline assignment: CDR1 ENHRY and CDR2 SYGVKD. The CDR3: CAISGGRAQDQQYF. CDR3 in DNA: TGTGCCATCAGTGGGGGGAGGGCCCAGGATCAGCAGTACTTC.

The DNA for the CDR3 is TGCAGCGTGCCAACCACGGGACGGATCTCTGGGGCCAACGTCCTGACTTTC. It is translated as CSVPTTGRISGANVLTF. This chain uses TRBV29-1 with TRBJ2-6; D possibly matches TRBD1 or TRBD2 (5 bases each). There are 17 residues in the CDR3. The V and J ends lost 6 bases and 0 bases respectively, with 18 bases between them. Germline assignment: CDR1 SQVTM and CDR2 ANQGSEA. The complete variable domain, with remaining parts taken from reference TRBV29-1 and TRBJ2-6, reads SAVISQKPSRDICQRGTSLTIQCQVDSQVTMMFWYRQQPGQSLTLIATANQGSEATYESGFVIDKFPISRPNLTFSTLTVSNMSPEDSSIYLCSVPTTGRISGANVLTFGAGSRLTVL.

The chain combines TRBV5-1 with TRBJ2-1, with 8 bases matching TRBD2. The CDR3 loop spans 16 amino acids. V shed 0 bases, J shed 4 bases, and the junction held 6 bases outside the gene matches. Germline lookup yields CDR1 SGHRS and CDR2 YFSETQ. The chain's CDR3 is CASSLGLARSYNEQFF. The DNA of the CDR3 is TGCGCCAGCAGCTTGGGACTAGCGAGATCTTACAATGAGCAGTTCTTC.

On this clonotype: Compared with germline, one end of the junction differs, possibly owing to a read error. This chain joins TRBV28 and TRBJ1-2, with no clear D. CDR1 is MDHEN and CDR2 is SYDVKM in the germline V gene. CDR3 length equals 13 residues. CDR3 nucleotides: TGTGCCAGCAGTCCGAAAGACCTCTATGGCTGCACCTTC. Its translation: CASSPKDLYGCTF.

This clonotype was seen at least ten times. CDR3 nucleotide sequence: TGCAGCGTGACAGGGGGCCGTTCCTACGAGCAGTACTTC. Protein product: CSVTGGRSYEQYF. The chain links TRBV29-1 to TRBJ2-7; 10 bases align to TRBD1. This CDR3 is built from 13 residues. CDR1 is SQVTM, CDR2 ANQGSEA, per germline. The trim removed 6 bases at V and 1 base at J, leaving 3 bases unmatched.

This clonotype has just a few counts. The chain uses TRBV30 and TRBJ1-6, with D perhaps matching TRBD1 (6 bases). The V end lost 0 bases, the J end lost 2 bases, and 11 bases lay between the germline ends. This CDR3 region has 16 residues. Looked up from germline, CDR1 is GTSNPN and CDR2 is SVGIG (reference sequence). The CDR3 spells CAWSVRGDTYNSPLHF. The DNA of the CDR3 is TGTGCCTGGAGTGTACGCGGGGACACCTATAATTCACCCCTCCACTTT.

CDR3 protein: CASSRRGRGETQYF. The CDR3 region has the DNA TGTGCCAGCAGCAGAAGGGGGCGCGGGGAGACCCAGTACTTC. The V and J genes are TRBV27 and TRBJ2-5; 7 bases are a match to TRBD1. Germline CDR1 reads MNHEY; CDR2 reads SMNVEV (reference sequence). The CDR3 runs to 14 residues. Trimming took 6 bases from V and 5 from J; bases not matched to a gene: 9.